This TCR beta chain was profiled in a study of graft-versus-host responses after intestinal transplantation. Comments on this clone: Antigen: not known.

Profiling relied on immunoSEQ multiplex PCR, and the TCRdb table lists in-frame clones only, not all of them. The data show roughly 120,000 clones, with 85% to 95% seen just once and around 3% held by the top ten. Germline V gene lookup returns CDR1 SGHRS and CDR2 YFSETQ. With V trimmed by 0 bases and J by 0 bases, 7 bases remained unmatched. This CDR3 region has 18 residues. This chain joins TRBV5-1 and TRBJ2-5, with 11 nucleotides matching TRBD2. Sequencing used unstimulated CD8+ T cells sorted from spleen or lymph node cells, obtained before intestinal transplant. This clonotype was sampled from a human donor who received an intestinal transplant. CDR3 DNA: TGCGCCAGCAGCTTGGGACTAGCGGGGACACCATACCAAGAGACCCAGTACTTC. Encoded protein: CASSLGLAGTPYQETQYF. Complete variable domain (other parts from reference TRBV5-1 and TRBJ2-5): KAGVTQTPRYLIKTRGQQVTLSCSPISGHRSVSWYQQTPGQGLQFLFEYFSETQRNKGNFPGRFSGRQFSNSRSEMNVSTLELGDSALYLCASSLGLAGTPYQETQYFGPGTRLLVL.